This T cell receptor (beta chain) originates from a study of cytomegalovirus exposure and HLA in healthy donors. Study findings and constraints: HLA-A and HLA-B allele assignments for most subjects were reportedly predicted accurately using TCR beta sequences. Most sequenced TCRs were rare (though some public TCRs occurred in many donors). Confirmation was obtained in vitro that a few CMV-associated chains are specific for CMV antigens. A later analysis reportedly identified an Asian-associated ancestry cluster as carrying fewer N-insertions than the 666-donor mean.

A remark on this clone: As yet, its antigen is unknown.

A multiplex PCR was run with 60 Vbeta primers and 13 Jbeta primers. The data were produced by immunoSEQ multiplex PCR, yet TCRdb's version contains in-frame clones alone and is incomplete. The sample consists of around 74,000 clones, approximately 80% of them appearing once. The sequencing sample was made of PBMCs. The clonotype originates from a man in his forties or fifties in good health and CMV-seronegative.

CDR3 sequence (DNA): TGCGCCAGCAGCTTGATCGGAAGGAGCTCCTACGAGCAGTACTTC. Amino acid sequence: CASSLIGRSSYEQYF. The chain is built from TRBV5-1 and TRBJ2-5; D gene ambiguous. With the DNA end fitting TRBJ2-7 better, the J assignment may be wrong. This CDR3 region has 15 residues. Germline assignment: CDR1 SGHRS and CDR2 YFSETQ.